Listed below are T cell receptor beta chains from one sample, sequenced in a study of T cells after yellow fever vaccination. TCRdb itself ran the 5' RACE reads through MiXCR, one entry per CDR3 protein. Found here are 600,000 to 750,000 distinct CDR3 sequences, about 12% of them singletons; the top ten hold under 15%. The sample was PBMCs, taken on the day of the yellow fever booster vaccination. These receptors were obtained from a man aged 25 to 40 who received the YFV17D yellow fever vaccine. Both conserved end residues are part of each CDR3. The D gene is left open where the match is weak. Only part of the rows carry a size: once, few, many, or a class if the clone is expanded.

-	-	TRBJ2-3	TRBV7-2	TGTGCCAGCAGCCCCGGCGGGCGCACAGATACGCAGTATTTT	CASSPGGRTDTQYF
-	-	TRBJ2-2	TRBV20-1	TGCAGTGCCGCCGGGCTCGAAGGGTACACCGGGGAGCTGTTTTTT	CSAAGLEGYTGELFF
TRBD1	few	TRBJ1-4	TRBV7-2	TGTGCCAGCAGCTCTGACAGGGCCCGGGGGGAAAAACTGTTTTTT	CASSSDRARGEKLFF
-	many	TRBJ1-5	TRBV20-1	TGCAGTGCTAGAAATAGCAATCAGCCCCAGCATTTT	CSARNSNQPQHF
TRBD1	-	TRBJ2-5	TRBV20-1	TGCAGTGCTAGAAGGGGACAGGGGTGGGAGACCCAGTACTTC	CSARRGQGWETQYF
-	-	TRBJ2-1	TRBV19	TGTGCCAGTAGTAACCCCTTGCAGAGTGAGCAGTTCTTC	CASSNPLQSEQFF
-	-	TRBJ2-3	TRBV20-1	TGCAGTGCCGGGACACCTCTAGCACCGGCTCGTACAGATACGCAGTATTTT	CSAGTPLAPARTDTQYF
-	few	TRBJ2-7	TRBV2	TGTGCCAGCAGTGACTACAACAGCCAGCAGTACTTC	CASSDYNSQQYF
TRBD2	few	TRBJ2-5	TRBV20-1	TGCAGTCCGACTAGCGGGGGCCCCGAGACCCAGTACTTC	CSPTSGGPETQYF
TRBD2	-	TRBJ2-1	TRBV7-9	TGTGCCACCCCGGGACTAGCGAACAATGAGCAGTTCTTC	CATPGLANNEQFF
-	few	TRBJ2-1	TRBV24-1	TGTGCCACCAGTGATTCCGGGACCAAAACACACAATGAGCAGTTCTTC	CATSDSGTKTHNEQFF
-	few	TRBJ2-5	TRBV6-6	TGTGCCAGCAGTTATTGGCAGTCAGAGACCCAGTACTTC	CASSYWQSETQYF
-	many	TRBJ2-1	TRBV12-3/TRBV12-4	TGTGCCAGCGGCCGGGGGAGCTCCTACAATGAGCAGTTCTTC	CASGRGSSYNEQFF
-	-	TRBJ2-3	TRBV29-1	TGCAGCGTTGTGGGGTACAGGGACACAGATACGCAGTATTTT	CSVVGYRDTDTQYF
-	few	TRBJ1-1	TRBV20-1	TGCTGTGCTAGAGATCTTACAGAAACAGAGAACACTGAAGCTTTCTTT	CCARDLTETENTEAFF
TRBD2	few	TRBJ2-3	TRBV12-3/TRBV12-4	TGTGCCAGCAGTCTAACTAGCGGGAGGGTCTTGCAGTATTTT	CASSLTSGRVLQYF
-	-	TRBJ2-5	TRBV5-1	TGCGCCAGCAGCTTGGGCTGGGTAGACGAGACCCAGTACTTC	CASSLGWVDETQYF
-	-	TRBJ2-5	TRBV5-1	TGCGCCAGCAGCTTGGCATTAGCGGCGAATCAAGAGACCCAGTACTTC	CASSLALAANQETQYF
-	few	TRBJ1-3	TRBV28	TGTGTGGTAGTGGCAGTTGGGTCTGGAAACACCATATATTTT	CVVVAVGSGNTIYF
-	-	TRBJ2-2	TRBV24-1	TGTGCCACCAGTGATTCGGGACGCTCGAACACCGGGGAGCTGTTTTTT	CATSDSGRSNTGELFF
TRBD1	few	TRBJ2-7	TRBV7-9	TGTGCCAGCAGCTTACCGACAGGGTCGAGCGAGCAGTACTTC	CASSLPTGSSEQYF
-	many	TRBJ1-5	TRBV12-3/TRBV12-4	TGTGCCAGCAAGCAGGACGGTCAGCCCCAGCATTTT	CASKQDGQPQHF